This T cell receptor beta chain was recovered during a study of cytomegalovirus exposure and HLA in healthy donors. PCR used 60 Vbeta primers and 13 Jbeta primers. The protocol was immunoSEQ multiplex PCR, while the TCRdb copy is restricted to in-frame clones and leaves out a portion. This table has about 80,000 clones, approximately 79% appearing once. The CDR3 contains 11 residues. V lost 8 bases to trimming and J lost 8 bases, with 12 bases between them. The germline V gene encodes CDR1 MNHNS and CDR2 SASEGT. The TCR originated in a middle-aged woman in good health and CMV-seropositive. The V call is TRBV6-1, the J call TRBJ1-2; the D is unclear. Sequencing was performed on PBMCs. The CDR3 sequence is CASAVTIGYTF. CDR3 in DNA: TGTGCCAGCGCGGTAACGATAGGCTACACCTTC.